The rows below give T cell receptor beta chains drawn from one sample of a study of blood T cell dynamics during melanoma immunotherapy. Sequenced by immunoSEQ multiplex PCR; TCRdb stores in-frame clones only, minus some. Here the sample spans 6,500 to 10,000 clones, approximately 85% being singletons. Sequencing was performed on blood, taken from a patient treated with checkpoint blockade. The receptors derive from a human donor with melanoma. CDR3s include the opening cysteine and the closing phenylalanine or tryptophan. D genes are given only for firm matches. Size is stated for part of the rows, as once, few or many counts, or as a class when the clone is expanded.

CDR3aa: CASSMGGGHRNQPQHF
CDR3nt: TGTGCCAGTAGTATGGGCGGGGGACACCGCAATCAGCCCCAGCATTTT
j_gene: TRBJ1-5
v_gene: TRBV19
d_gene: NA
abundance: NA

CDR3aa: CASSIDRAYEQYF
CDR3nt: TGTGCCAGTAGTATCGACAGGGCCTACGAGCAGTACTTC
j_gene: TRBJ2-7
v_gene: TRBV19
d_gene: TRBD1
abundance: NA

CDR3aa: CASSLDRGRSGNTIYF
CDR3nt: TGCGCCAGCAGCTTGGACAGGGGACGGTCTGGAAACACCATATATTTT
j_gene: TRBJ1-3
v_gene: TRBV5-1
d_gene: TRBD1
abundance: NA

CDR3aa: CASSSPGLGDEQYF
CDR3nt: TGTGCCAGCAGCTCCCCGGGGCTTGGGGACGAGCAGTACTTC
j_gene: TRBJ2-7
v_gene: TRBV9
d_gene: NA
abundance: once

CDR3aa: CASSIQGDSYEQYF
CDR3nt: TGTGCCAGTAGTATTCAGGGGGACTCCTACGAGCAGTACTTC
j_gene: TRBJ2-7
v_gene: TRBV19
d_gene: TRBD1
abundance: NA

CDR3aa: CASSHAKREFQEQYF
CDR3nt: TGTGCCAGCAGCCACGCCAAGCGGGAGTTTCAAGAGCAGTACTTC
j_gene: TRBJ2-7
v_gene: TRBV7-8
d_gene: TRBD2
abundance: NA

CDR3aa: CASSLTDFPLGYEQYF
CDR3nt: TGTGCCAGCAGTTTAACGGACTTCCCTCTAGGGTACGAGCAGTACTTC
j_gene: TRBJ2-7
v_gene: TRBV28
d_gene: NA
abundance: NA

CDR3aa: CASNATRTEAFF
CDR3nt: TGTGCCAGCAACGCAACCCGGACTGAAGCTTTCTTT
j_gene: TRBJ1-1
v_gene: TRBV28
d_gene: NA
abundance: once

CDR3aa: CASSKGGAGGNQPQHF
CDR3nt: TGTGCCAGCAGCAAGGGAGGGGCAGGGGGGAATCAGCCCCAGCATTTT
j_gene: TRBJ1-5
v_gene: TRBV21-1
d_gene: NA
abundance: NA

CDR3aa: CASSVGTTGRNTGELFF
CDR3nt: TGTGCCAGCAGTGTGGGTACGACAGGGAGGAACACCGGGGAGCTGTTTTTT
j_gene: TRBJ2-2
v_gene: TRBV2
d_gene: TRBD1
abundance: NA

CDR3aa: CASSQEKLLAGGYNEQFF
CDR3nt: TGCGCCAGCAGCCAAGAAAAGCTGCTAGCGGGAGGCTACAATGAGCAGTTCTTC
j_gene: TRBJ2-1
v_gene: TRBV4-1
d_gene: TRBD2
abundance: NA

CDR3aa: CASSPYGLLQPQHF
CDR3nt: TGTGCCAGCAGCCCTTACGGGTTGCTTCAGCCCCAGCATTTT
j_gene: TRBJ1-5
v_gene: TRBV7-2
d_gene: NA
abundance: few

CDR3aa: CASSTRDRGSEQYF
CDR3nt: TGTGCCAGTAGTACCCGGGACAGGGGCTCCGAGCAGTACTTC
j_gene: TRBJ2-7
v_gene: TRBV19
d_gene: TRBD1
abundance: NA

CDR3aa: CASGEGGDEQYF
CDR3nt: TGTGCCAGCGGGGAGGGGGGGGACGAGCAGTACTTC
j_gene: TRBJ2-7
v_gene: TRBV7-8
d_gene: NA
abundance: once

CDR3aa: CASSLGVRKPGQIDTEAFF
CDR3nt: TGTGCCAGCAGTCTAGGAGTAAGAAAACCGGGACAAATAGACACTGAAGCTTTCTTT
j_gene: TRBJ1-1
v_gene: TRBV28
d_gene: NA
abundance: NA

CDR3aa: CASSLGQFSNQPQHF
CDR3nt: TGCGCCAGCAGCTTGGGGCAGTTTAGCAATCAGCCCCAGCATTTT
j_gene: TRBJ1-5
v_gene: TRBV5-1
d_gene: NA
abundance: NA

CDR3aa: CASSDPGEQYF
CDR3nt: TGTGCCAGCAGTGACCCTGGAGAGCAGTACTTC
j_gene: TRBJ2-7
v_gene: TRBV6-4
d_gene: NA
abundance: NA

CDR3aa: CASSITGTGGYEQYF
CDR3nt: TGTGCCAGTAGTATCACCGGGACAGGGGGGTACGAGCAGTACTTC
j_gene: TRBJ2-7
v_gene: TRBV19
d_gene: TRBD1
abundance: NA

CDR3aa: CASSRTGSYEQYF
CDR3nt: TGTGCCAGCAGCAGGACAGGATCCTACGAGCAGTACTTC
j_gene: TRBJ2-7
v_gene: TRBV7-9
d_gene: TRBD1
abundance: NA